This T cell receptor (beta chain) originates from a study of T cell responses to AZD1222 COVID-19 vaccine. Study-wide findings and caveats: There were mostly white British donors and more females than males, and clonal diversity was possibly underestimated. Spike-wide vaccine-associated CD4 TCRs dominated at 160-218 and 743-854.

Comment on this clone: The target antigen is unknown.

Second-dose intervals of approximately 4 or approximately 12 weeks were pooled. Produced via immunoSEQ multiplex PCR; TCRdb's table is partial and in-frame only. The data contain around 150,000 clones, around 90% of them singletons. This CDR3 has 13 residues. The V gene lost 0 bases and the J gene lost 4 bases, with 5 bases spanning the gap. The J gene is TRBJ2-3, the V gene TRBV12-3 or TRBV12-4, with D possibly matching TRBD1 (5 bases). Sequencing used peripheral blood, obtained 28 days after the second AZD1222 dose. The receptor comes from an adult who received the AZD1222 COVID-19 vaccine. The CDR3 DNA reads TGTGCCAGCAGTTTAGCAGGGGCAGATACGCAGTATTTT. This sequence encodes CASSLAGADTQYF.